Sequencing of this T cell receptor (beta chain) was carried out in a study of CD8+ T cells in alopecia areata. The length of the CDR3 is 11 residues. V shed 6 bases, J shed 11 bases, and the junction held 3 bases outside the gene matches. The germline V gene has CDR1 SQVTM and CDR2 ANQGSEA. RNA was extracted and reverse transcribed into cDNA as the sequencing template. Generated by immunoSEQ multiplex PCR, the TCRdb table keeps only in-frame clones and is missing some. The sample consists of around 100,000 clones, 55% of them appearing once. General study results and limits: Relative to normal scalp, lesional scalp, especially alopecia totalis/universalis, showed higher clonality. TCRs were shared less clearly across patients than in mice, possibly for HLA-related reasons.

As to this clone: Its specificity is not known.

The TCR was taken from a human donor in good health. Material: CD4+ T cells sorted from blood. The V and J genes are TRBV29-1 and TRBJ2-6, with 8 bases lining up with TRBD1. This chain's CDR3 is CSVLTGDVLTF. The CDR3 nucleotides read TGCAGCGTCCTGACAGGGGACGTCCTGACTTTC.